Following are 9 T cell receptor beta chains from one sample sequenced in a study of CD8+ T cells in alopecia areata. It was cDNA, reverse transcribed from extracted RNA, that served as the sequencing template. Clones were sequenced by immunoSEQ multiplex PCR, and TCRdb holds only the in-frame ones, with some missing. This sample carries 220,000 or so clones, roughly 57% of them seen once, and the ten largest clones take more than 0.4%. The source was CD4+ T cells sorted from blood, collected at week 0. All receptors derive from a human donor with alopecia areata.

The rearrangement joins TRBV5-1 to TRBJ1-2; D is unresolved. V was pared by 0 bases and J by 4 bases, with 10 bases between. CDR3 length: 14 residues. Per the germline V gene, CDR1 is SGHRS and CDR2 is YFSETQ. The CDR3 spells CASSLDQAGYGYTF. DNA of the CDR3: TGCGCCAGCAGCTTGGACCAGGCAGGCTATGGCTACACCTTC.

This clone was seen only a few times. The rearrangement links TRBV5-1 to TRBJ2-7; D assignment may be TRBD1 or TRBD2 (6 bases each). There are 15 residues in the CDR3. Germline V gene sequence: CDR1 SGHRS, CDR2 YFSETQ. Trimming cost V 0 bases and J 4 bases, with 14 bases left between them. The CDR3 DNA is TGCGCCAGCAGCTTGGAGTCCAGGGGACTGTACGAGCAGTACTTC. Protein product: CASSLESRGLYEQYF.

This clone came up a few times. The genes are TRBV7-2 and TRBJ2-7, with 9 bases lining up with TRBD1. Germline V gives CDR1 SGHTA, CDR2 FQGNSA. This CDR3 contains 15 residues. The junction had 6 bases not matched to a gene; V was cut back by 5 bases and J by 1 base. The CDR3 loop is CASSPSGTGSYEQYF. The CDR3 DNA is TGTGCCAGCAGCCCCTCCGGGACAGGGTCCTACGAGCAGTACTTC.

V and J are TRBV5-6 and TRBJ2-7; 13 bases line up with TRBD2. CDR3 length: 17 residues. V shed 4 bases, J shed 1 base, and the junction held 8 bases outside the gene matches. Germline CDR1 is SGHDT and CDR2 is YYEEEE. This CDR3 reads CASSGFGGLAGSYEQYF. CDR3 DNA sequence: TGTGCCAGCAGCGGCTTTGGGGGACTAGCGGGGTCCTACGAGCAGTACTTC.

In this sample, this clone turned up once. The chain recombines TRBV4-1 with TRBJ2-1, with 15 bases aligning to TRBD2. CDR3 length: 17 amino acids. Germline V gene sequence: CDR1 MGHRA, CDR2 YSYEKL. V lost 4 bases, J lost 5 bases, and 6 bases stayed unmatched. The CDR3 loop is CASSRAGTSGGNNEQFF. In DNA, the CDR3 is TGCGCCAGCAGCCGCGCGGGGACTAGCGGGGGGAACAATGAGCAGTTCTTC.

This chain links TRBV7-9 with TRBJ2-7, with TRBD1 identical over 8 bases. The CDR3 has 14 residues. V lost 4 bases, J lost 5 bases, and 7 bases stayed unmatched. Germline-derived CDR1 and CDR2 are SEHNR and FQNEAQ (reference sequence). As DNA, the CDR3 is TGTGCCAGCAGCTCCGAGACAGGGGCACACGAGCAGTACTTC. Amino acids: CASSSETGAHEQYF.

This rearrangement joins TRBV23-1 to TRBJ1-2; possibly TRBD1 for D (6 bases). TRBV23-1 is an ORF for which the function is uncertain. V lost 4 bases, J lost 8 bases, and 17 bases lay in between. The CDR3 sequence is 14 residues long. CDR3 coding DNA: TGCGCCAGCAGTCGGCCGCGACAGGTGGAAGGCTACACCTTC. The encoded protein is CASSRPRQVEGYTF.

This chain connects TRBV6-1 to TRBJ2-3; D is perhaps TRBD2 (5 bases). The V gene lost 8 bases and the J gene lost 8 bases, with 8 bases spanning the gap. The germline CDR1 and CDR2 sequences are MNHNS and SASEGT. This CDR3 is built from 10 residues. The CDR3 loop reads CASERSTQYF. Written as DNA, the CDR3 is TGTGCCAGCGAGCGGAGTACGCAGTATTTT.

This clone was found a few times. This sequence joins TRBV5-1 and TRBJ1-6; tentative D call: TRBD1 (6 bases). The CDR3 is 15 amino acids. Germline-derived CDR1 and CDR2 are SGHRS and YFSETQ. The germline V and J ends were trimmed by 4 bases and 9 bases, with 17 bases remaining between them. CDR3 loop: CASSTTGTLASPLHF. In DNA form, the CDR3 reads TGCGCCAGCAGCACGACCGGGACACTAGCTTCACCCCTCCACTTT.